Presented here are 16 T cell receptor beta chains from one specimen sequenced in a study of T cell clonality in common variable immunodeficiency. This table comes from immunoSEQ multiplex PCR, and its TCRdb copy is limited to in-frame clones, with some not included. This sample comprises 30,000 or so clones, none seen once only. The sequencing input was peripheral blood mononuclear cells. The receptors shown here come from a person aged 18 to 69 in good health.

This clone occurred many times. The sequenced fragment ends 3 residues before the CDR3 boundary, so the rest is inferred from the germline J gene. The chain employs TRBV29-1 and TRBJ1-5, with D possibly being TRBD1 (5 bases). V lost 5 bases and J lost 0, with 14 bases in between. This CDR3 comprises 15 residues. Germline V CDR1 and CDR2: SQVTM, ANQGSEA. The CDR3 protein is CSVYSGGNSNQPQHF. The CDR3 DNA, read in part, is TGCAGCGTTTACTCGGGGGGGAATAGCAATCAGCCC.

This clone appeared many times. The DNA ends 3 residues before the CDR3 does, and the rest of the CDR3 is filled in from the germline J gene. The chain employs TRBV28 and TRBJ2-3; possibly TRBD2 for D (5 bases). The germline CDR1 and CDR2 sequences are MDHEN and SYDVKM. The V and J ends lost 2 bases and 0 bases respectively, with 9 bases between them. The CDR3 covers 15 residues. The sequenced CDR3 bases are TGTGCCAGCAGTTTAGGAGGACTTAGCACAGATACG. The encoded protein is CASSLGGLSTDT. The entire CDR3 is CASSLGGLSTDTQYF.

This clone was recorded at least ten times. The CDR3 is cut off 3 residues early in the read; its end comes from the germline J gene. The chain is built from TRBV18 and TRBJ1-1; D gene uncertain. This CDR3 is 13 amino acids long. Germline-derived CDR1 and CDR2 are KGHSH and LQKENI. The V gene lost 4 bases and the J gene lost 0 bases, with 6 bases spanning the gap. CDR3 protein: CASSRGLNTEAFF. The covered CDR3 bases are TGTGCCAGCTCACGAGGTTTGAACACTGAA.

This clone has a count of ten or more. The missing CDR3 end, 3 residues past where the read stops, is filled in from the germline J gene. V and J are TRBV7-9 and TRBJ2-7; the match to TRBD2 covers 8 bases. The CDR3 loop spans 12 amino acids. Trimming cost V 7 bases and J 6 bases; bases outside gene matches: 5. Germline assignment: CDR1 SEHNR and CDR2 FQNEAQ (reference sequence). CDR3 bases read: TGTGCCAGCACCCGGACTAGCTCCGAG. Residues: CASTRTSSE. Given in full, the CDR3 is CASTRTSSEQYF.

This clone was seen ten or more times. The read comes to an end 3 residues before the CDR3 does, leaving the germline J gene to fill in the end. The chain combines TRBV5-5 with TRBJ1-4; 10 bases are a match to TRBD1. Germline V gives CDR1 SGHKS, CDR2 YYEKEE (reference sequence). This CDR3 is built from 15 residues. The J segment lost 7 bases and the V segment lost 0 bases, leaving 3 bases of the junction unmatched. The covered CDR3 bases are TGTGCCAGCAGCTTGGGGGACAGGGGTGTTGAAAAA. It translates to CASSLGDRGVEK. The entire CDR3 is CASSLGDRGVEKLFF.

This clone was seen ten or more times. The read terminates 3 residues ahead of where the CDR3 ends, so the germline J gene completes it. The V call is TRBV11-2, the J call TRBJ2-5; D is unclear. CDR3 length: 13 residues. Germline CDR1 and CDR2: SGHAT and FQNNGV. With 1 base removed from V and 5 bases from J, the gap between germline ends came to 8 bases. The CDR3 DNA, read in part, is TGTGCCAGCAGCTTAGTGCGGATTGAGACC. This gives the protein CASSLVRIET. From start to end, the CDR3 is CASSLVRIETQYF.

This clone appeared a few times. The CDR3 extends 3 residues past the end of the read, so its final part is completed from the germline J gene. The V call is TRBV11-2, the J call TRBJ2-4; D ambiguous. Germline V gene lookup returns CDR1 SGHAT and CDR2 FQNNGV. This CDR3 contains 15 residues. The CDR3 bases that were read are TGTGCCAGCAGCTTAGAGGCGTCTATTAACTATGGT. Translated: CASSLEASINYG. In full, the CDR3 reads CASSLEASINYGQYF.

At least ten counts were recorded for this clone. The sequenced fragment ends 3 residues before the CDR3 boundary, so the rest is inferred from the germline J gene. The chain couples TRBV6-1 to TRBJ1-5, with D unresolved. The CDR3 extends over 15 amino acids. Germline V gene sequence: CDR1 MNHNS, CDR2 SASEGT. Trimming removed 3 bases from V and 2 bases from J, with 11 bases in between. This CDR3 reads CASSERGYGNQPQHF. The sequenced CDR3 bases are TGTGCCAGCAGTGAGCGGGGTTACGGCAATCAGCCC.

This clone was picked up many times. The read terminates 3 residues ahead of where the CDR3 ends, so the germline J gene completes it. The chain has TRBV11-2 and TRBJ1-5, with 8 bases identical to TRBD1. The CDR3 has 13 residues. J lost 6 bases, V lost 4 bases, and 2 bases had no gene match. The germline V gene has CDR1 SGHAT and CDR2 FQNNGV. CDR3 DNA, as far as it was read: TGTGCCAGCAGCTGGGACAGGAGTCAGCCC. Its protein product is CASSWDRSQP. From start to end, the CDR3 is CASSWDRSQPQHF.

Ten or more counts support this clone. Read coverage stops 3 residues before the CDR3 terminus; the germline J gene supplies the remainder. Other DNA sequences in the same sample also yield this CDR3. V is TRBV2 and J is TRBJ1-6, with TRBD1 identical over 7 bases. CDR1 and CDR2 from the germline V gene are SNHLY and FYNNEI. J was trimmed by 5 bases and V by 4 bases; bases with no gene match: 5. The CDR3 covers 15 residues. The CDR3 here is CASSVQGRDNSPLHF. The DNA read from the CDR3 is TGTGCCAGCAGTGTACAGGGGCGGGATAATTCACCC.

In this sample, this clone turned up many times. The read ends 3 residues before the CDR3 terminus; that terminus is restored from the germline J gene. This chain connects TRBV6-9 to TRBJ2-3; 8 nucleotides align to TRBD1. Losses at the gene ends were 2 bases for V and 0 bases for J; bases not matched to a gene: 22. The CDR3 has 22 residues. Germline V gives CDR1 MNHGY, CDR2 SVAAGI. The CDR3 loop is CASSYQGWLPGQAESSTDTQYF. Incomplete CDR3 DNA: TGTGCCAGCAGTTATCAGGGCTGGTTGCCGGGACAGGCGGAGTCTAGCACAGATACG.

This clone counts as medium-sized (0.01 to 0.1%). Incomplete CDR3 DNA: TGCAGTGCTCCCAGTGGACACAACACCGGGGAG. Translating it yields CSAPSGHNTGE. The full CDR3 protein is CSAPSGHNTGELFF. The gene calls are TRBV20-1 and TRBJ2-2; D may be TRBD1 (5 bases). The CDR3 end falls 3 residues outside the read, so it is completed with the germline J gene. CDR1 is DFQATT, CDR2 SNEGSKA, per germline (reference sequence). V was shortened by 5 bases and J by 2 bases, with 12 bases between the two germline ends. This CDR3 comprises 14 residues.

There are many counts of this clone. The read comes to an end 3 residues before the CDR3 does, leaving the germline J gene to fill in the end. The chain has TRBV2 and TRBJ2-3; D is possibly TRBD1 (6 bases). Germline V gene data show CDR1 as SNHLY and CDR2 as FYNNEI. This CDR3 comprises 13 residues. Trimming removed 2 bases at V and 5 bases at J, with 8 bases between. CDR3 loop: CASSEIGGDTQYF. The part of the CDR3 DNA that was read is TGTGCCAGCAGTGAAATAGGGGGAGATACG.

This clone was picked up many times. Read data end 3 residues before the CDR3 end; the end is taken from the germline J gene. The chain couples TRBV18 to TRBJ2-2; 9 bases agree with TRBD1. The V and J ends lost 3 bases and 6 bases, in that order; junction bases with no gene match: 17. Germline assignment: CDR1 KGHSH and CDR2 LQKENI. The CDR3 sequence is 19 residues long. The CDR3 sequence: CASSPRDRAGTLGAGELFF. The covered CDR3 bases are TGTGCCAGCTCACCGCGGGACAGGGCAGGGACCCTGGGAGCCGGGGAG.

This clone came up many times. The read ends 3 residues early relative to the CDR3; the germline J gene fills the gap. V and J are TRBV12-3 or TRBV12-4 and TRBJ2-1; tentative D call: TRBD2 (6 bases). Trimming stripped 5 bases from V and 6 bases from J, with 11 bases between. This CDR3 has 13 amino acids. CDR3 DNA, as far as it was read: TGTGCCAGCAGTCTCGGGGGTACCAATGAG. Translating gives CASSLGGTNE. The whole CDR3 reads CASSLGGTNEQFF.

At least ten counts were recorded for this clone. The observed sequence ends 3 residues before the CDR3 terminus, with the missing tail filled in from the germline J gene. The chain carries TRBV20-1 and TRBJ2-3, with 7 bases identical to TRBD1. The germline CDR1 and CDR2 sequences are DFQATT and SNEGSKA (reference sequence). CDR3 size: 12 residues. The CDR3 loop reads CSADRDSGAQYF. Partial CDR3 DNA: TGCAGTGCAGACAGGGATTCTGGTGCG.